This T cell receptor beta chain was found in a study of cytomegalovirus exposure and HLA in healthy donors. Overall study findings and caveats: It was found in a later analysis that first-cohort TCR clusters tended to co-occur in the 120 validation repertoires. Cytomegalovirus status was reportedly diagnosed by the classifier with high sensitivity and specificity.

The germline V gene encodes CDR1 SGHTA and CDR2 FQGNSA. The CDR3 loop spans 14 amino acids. V lost 5 bases, J lost 0 bases, and 10 bases lay in between. As to this clone: The antigen is undetermined.

Here immunoSEQ multiplex PCR was the method, and the copy in TCRdb shows in-frame clones only, minus some. The table shows some 150,000 clones, with about 88% occurring only once. This sequence originates from a man between 18 and 35 years old in good health and CMV-seropositive. The chain uses TRBV7-2 and TRBJ1-1; maybe TRBD1 (5 bases). Sequenced sample: PBMCs. This chain's CDR3 is CASSPPGVNTEAFF. CDR3 nucleotide sequence: TGTGCCAGCAGCCCTCCGGGGGTGAACACTGAAGCTTTCTTT.